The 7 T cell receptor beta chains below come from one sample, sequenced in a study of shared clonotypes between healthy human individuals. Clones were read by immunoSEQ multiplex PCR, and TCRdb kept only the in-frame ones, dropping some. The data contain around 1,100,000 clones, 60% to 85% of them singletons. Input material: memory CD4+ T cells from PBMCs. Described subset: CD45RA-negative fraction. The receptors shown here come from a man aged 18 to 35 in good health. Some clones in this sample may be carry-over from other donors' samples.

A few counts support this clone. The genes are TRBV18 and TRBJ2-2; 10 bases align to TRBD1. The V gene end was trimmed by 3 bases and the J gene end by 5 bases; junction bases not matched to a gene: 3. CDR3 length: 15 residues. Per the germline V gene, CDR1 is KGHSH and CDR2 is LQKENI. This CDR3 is CASSPSGQGTGELFF. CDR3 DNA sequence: TGTGCCAGCTCACCCTCGGGACAGGGGACCGGGGAGCTGTTTTTT.

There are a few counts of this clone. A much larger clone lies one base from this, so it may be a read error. The CDR3 DNA reads TGTGCCAGCAGTGAAGCATCGACCGGCGGGTATGGCTGCACCTTC. Encoded protein: CASSEASTGGYGCTF. The chain couples TRBV6-1 to TRBJ1-2; unclear D gene. In germline, CDR1 is MNHNS, CDR2 SASEGT. This CDR3 has 15 residues.

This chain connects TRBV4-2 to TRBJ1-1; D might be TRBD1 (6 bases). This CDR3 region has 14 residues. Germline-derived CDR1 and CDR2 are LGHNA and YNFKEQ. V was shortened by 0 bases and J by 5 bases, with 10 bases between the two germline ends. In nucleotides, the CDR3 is TGTGCCAGCAGCCAAGAGGGGGGCGAGACTGAAGCTTTCTTT. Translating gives CASSQEGGETEAFF.

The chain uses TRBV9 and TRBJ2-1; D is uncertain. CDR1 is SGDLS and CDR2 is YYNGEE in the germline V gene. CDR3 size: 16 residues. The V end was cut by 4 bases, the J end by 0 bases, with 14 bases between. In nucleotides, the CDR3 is TGTGCCAGCAGCCCCCCTGGCGCAACCTCCTACAATGAGCAGTTCTTC. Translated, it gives CASSPPGATSYNEQFF.

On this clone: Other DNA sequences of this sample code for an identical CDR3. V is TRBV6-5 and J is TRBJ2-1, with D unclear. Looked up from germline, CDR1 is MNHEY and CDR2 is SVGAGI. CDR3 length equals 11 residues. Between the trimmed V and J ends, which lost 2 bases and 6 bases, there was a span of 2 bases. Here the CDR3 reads CASSYLNEQFF. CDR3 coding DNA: TGTGCCAGCAGTTACCTCAATGAGCAGTTCTTC.

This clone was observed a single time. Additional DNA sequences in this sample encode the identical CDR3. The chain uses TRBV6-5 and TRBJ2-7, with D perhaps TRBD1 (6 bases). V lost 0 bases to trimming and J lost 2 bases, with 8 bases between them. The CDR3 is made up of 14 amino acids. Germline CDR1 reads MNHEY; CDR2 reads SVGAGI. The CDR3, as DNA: TGTGCCAGCAGTTACTCTAGGGGGACCTACGAGCAGTACTTC. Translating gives CASSYSRGTYEQYF.

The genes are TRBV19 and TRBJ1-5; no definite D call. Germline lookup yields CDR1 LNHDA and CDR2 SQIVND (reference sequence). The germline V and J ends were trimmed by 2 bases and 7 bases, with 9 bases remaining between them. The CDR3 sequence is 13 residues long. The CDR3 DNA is TGTGCCAGTAGTATAACCCGGAAACAGCCCCAGCATTTT. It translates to CASSITRKQPQHF.